The 9 T cell receptor beta chains presented below share a single source sample, sequenced in a study of T cell changes during pregnancy in multiple sclerosis. Some clones are missing from TCRdb's copy, which holds only in-frame ones; the method was immunoSEQ multiplex PCR. Here the sample spans over 55,000 clones, about nine tenths being singletons. The starting material was peripheral blood, obtained in the first trimester of pregnancy. The receptor source for this set is a female donor with multiple sclerosis, enrolled in a pregnancy study.

The chain recombines TRBV2 with TRBJ1-5; perhaps TRBD1 as D (5 bases). Germline CDR1 SNHLY, CDR2 FYNNEI. This CDR3 is built from 15 residues. The ends were cut back, 3 bases at V and 7 bases at J, with 16 bases in the middle. CDR3 protein: CASSEGSRKGQPQHF. As DNA, the CDR3 is TGTGCCAGCAGTGAGGGTTCGAGGAAGGGGCAGCCCCAGCATTTT.

The chain uses TRBV2 and TRBJ2-5; D is unclear. Per the germline V gene, CDR1 is SNHLY and CDR2 is FYNNEI. The CDR3 length is 11 residues. The V gene lost 8 bases and the J gene lost 2 bases, with 6 bases spanning the gap. The CDR3 loop reads CASVQQETQYF. The CDR3 coding sequence is TGTGCCAGCGTCCAGCAAGAGACCCAGTACTTC.

V gene TRBV6-5 combines with J gene TRBJ2-3; perhaps TRBD2 as D (5 bases). Per germline, CDR1 MNHEY and CDR2 SVGAGI. This CDR3 is 15 amino acids long. The ends were cut back, 2 bases at V and 5 bases at J, with 14 bases in the middle. The CDR3 coding sequence is TGTGCCAGCAGTTACGGTACAGTGGGAGAAGATACGCAGTATTTT. Translating gives CASSYGTVGEDTQYF.

This chain links TRBV19 with TRBJ2-5; a possible D gene is TRBD2 (6 bases). Trimming stripped 5 bases from V and 7 bases from J, with 17 bases between. Germline CDR1 and CDR2: LNHDA and SQIVND (reference sequence). The CDR3 runs to 14 residues. Written as DNA, the CDR3 is TGTGCCAGTAGTCAACTCGGGACTGGCGGGACCCAGTACTTC. It codes for CASSQLGTGGTQYF.

The chain recombines TRBV6-5 with TRBJ2-1, with 9 bases that match TRBD2. The length of the CDR3 is 15 residues. V lost 5 bases and J lost 3; bases outside the gene matches: 5. The germline CDR1 and CDR2 sequences are MNHEY and SVGAGI. The CDR3 region is CASSLSGSYYNEQFF. DNA for the CDR3: TGTGCCAGCAGTCTTAGCGGGAGCTACTACAATGAGCAGTTCTTC.

The V and J genes are TRBV30 and TRBJ2-3, with 7 positions matching TRBD1. V shed 1 base, J shed 5 bases, and the junction held 6 bases outside the gene matches. The germline V gene has CDR1 GTSNPN and CDR2 SVGIG (reference sequence). The CDR3 has 14 residues. CDR3 bases: TGTGCCTGGAGTGGGCACAGGGGAGTAGATACGCAGTATTTT. Amino acid sequence: CAWSGHRGVDTQYF.

A word on this clone: At the DNA level, this CDR3 is encoded by other sequences in the same sample as well. J is TRBJ2-7 and V is TRBV27; the match to TRBD2 covers 7 bases. The CDR3 contains 13 residues. Trimming at V came to 0 bases and at J to 4 bases, leaving 0 bases not matched to a gene. Looked up from germline, CDR1 is MNHEY and CDR2 is SMNVEV (reference sequence). This CDR3 reads CASSLSGGYEQYF. The CDR3 bases are TGTGCCAGCAGTTTATCCGGGGGGTACGAGCAGTACTTC.

V usage is TRBV10-1 and J usage is TRBJ2-3, with D perhaps matching TRBD1 (6 bases). CDR1 is WNHNN and CDR2 is SYGVQD in the germline V gene (reference sequence). This CDR3 region has 19 residues. Between the trimmed V and J ends, which lost 2 bases and 0 bases, there was a span of 21 bases. The chain's CDR3 is CASSEAGAGARCSTDTQYF. In DNA, the CDR3 is TGCGCCAGCAGTGAGGCCGGCGCAGGGGCCCGTTGTAGCACAGATACGCAGTATTTT.

V and J are TRBV4-3 and TRBJ2-1; D remains ambiguous. Deletions cut 0 bases from V and 7 bases from J, with 4 bases between. The CDR3 extends over 12 amino acids. The germline CDR1 and CDR2 sequences are LGHNA and YSLEER. The CDR3 reads CASSQDRNEQFF. The CDR3 DNA follows: TGCGCCAGCAGCCAAGATCGGAATGAGCAGTTCTTC.